This passage covers 26 T cell receptor beta chains from one sample sequenced in a study of OX40 agonist ivuxolimab in advanced cancers. Sequencing was performed with immunoSEQ multiplex PCR; in TCRdb, only in-frame clones are kept and a portion is missing. Among roughly 70,000 clones listed, approximately 90% were seen once. The sample was CD4+ or CD8+ T cells sorted from blood, taken in a trial of the OX40 agonist ivuxolimab. The receptors were sampled from an adult with an advanced solid tumor such as melanoma, head and neck, liver or kidney cancer.

Only a few counts were recorded for this clone. The chain has TRBV19 and TRBJ2-7; TRBD2 agrees at 8 bases. The CDR3 sequence is 15 residues long. The germline CDR1 and CDR2 sequences are LNHDA and SQIVND (reference sequence). V shed 0 bases, J shed 6 bases, and the junction held 7 bases outside the gene matches. The CDR3 loop reads CASSIEGTSLSEQYF. The CDR3 DNA reads as TGTGCCAGTAGTATAGAAGGGACTAGTCTTTCCGAGCAGTACTTC.

The rearrangement links TRBV4-2 to TRBJ2-7; TRBD2 agrees at 11 bases. The J segment lost 6 bases and the V segment lost 0 bases, leaving 13 bases of the junction unmatched. Germline V lookup: CDR1 LGHNA, CDR2 YNFKEQ. The length of the CDR3 is 18 residues. Here the CDR3 DNA reads TGTGCCAGCAGCCAAGAGAGGTTTTCGGCTAGCGGGAGGTCCGAGCAGTACTTC. Translating it yields CASSQERFSASGRSEQYF.

This clone occurred once. The chain joins TRBV9 to TRBJ1-2; D might be TRBD1 (6 bases). Trimming cost V 1 base and J 2 bases, with 6 bases left between them. The CDR3 extends over 13 amino acids. Germline V gene lookup returns CDR1 SGDLS and CDR2 YYNGEE. The CDR3 DNA sequence: TGTGCCAGCAGCGTAAGGGGGAACTATGGCTACACCTTC. It yields the protein CASSVRGNYGYTF.

V and J are TRBV30 and TRBJ2-2; 8 bases are shared with TRBD2. Germline V gene sequence: CDR1 GTSNPN, CDR2 SVGIG (reference sequence). V lost 4 bases to trimming and J lost 3 bases; unmatched junction nucleotides: 16. The CDR3 length is 18 residues. CDR3 sequence: CAWKRFSGSLMYTGELFF. In DNA, the CDR3 is TGTGCCTGGAAAAGGTTCAGCGGGAGTCTCATGTACACCGGGGAGCTGTTTTTT. The entire variable domain, with the rest obtained from reference TRBV30 and TRBJ2-2, is as follows: SQTIHQWPATLVQPVGSPLSLECTVEGTSNPNLYWYRQAAGRGLQLLFYSVGIGQISSEVPQNLSASRPQDRQFILSSKKLLLSDSGFYLCAWKRFSGSLMYTGELFFGEGSRLTVL.

The table lists this clone with a few counts. This chain uses TRBV7-2 with TRBJ2-2; TRBD1 is a possible D gene (6 bases). Germline V gives CDR1 SGHTA, CDR2 FQGNSA. Trimming stripped 4 bases from V and 1 base from J, with 13 bases between. The CDR3 is 16 amino acids. This CDR3 reads CASSSGQRLNTGELFF. CDR3 in DNA: TGTGCCAGCAGCTCGGGACAAAGACTGAACACCGGGGAGCTGTTTTTT.

The chain joins TRBV23-1 to TRBJ1-5; D call uncertain. TRBV23-1 is flagged as an ORF with uncertain function. The ends were cut back, 6 bases at V and 0 bases at J, with 27 bases in the middle. The length of the CDR3 is 20 residues. CDR3 loop: CASRPTPPSDKGSSNQPQHF. CDR3 DNA: TGCGCCAGCAGGCCTACCCCCCCCTCCGATAAGGGTTCTAGCAATCAGCCCCAGCATTTT.

This chain uses TRBV6-4 with TRBJ2-1; TRBD2 matches at 15 bases. CDR1 is MRHNA, CDR2 SNTAGT, per germline. This CDR3 comprises 16 residues. With V trimmed by 2 bases and J by 10 bases, 6 bases remained unmatched. The CDR3 DNA reads as TGTGCCAGCAGTGACACAAGGACTAGCGGGAGGGGCGAGCAGTTCTTC. The encoded protein is CASSDTRTSGRGEQFF.

The chain links TRBV6-5 to TRBJ2-1, with D perhaps matching TRBD1 (5 bases). Per germline, CDR1 MNHEY and CDR2 SVGAGI. Trimming cost V 0 bases and J 10 bases, with 19 bases left between them. This CDR3 spans 16 amino acids. CDR3 loop: CASSYSTVPQIREQFF. In DNA form, the CDR3 reads TGTGCCAGCAGTTACTCGACAGTCCCCCAAATTCGCGAGCAGTTCTTC.

This chain uses TRBV11-2 with TRBJ2-3; TRBD1 matches 8 bases. Germline V gives CDR1 SGHAT, CDR2 FQNNGV. The CDR3 loop spans 16 amino acids. J was trimmed by 2 bases and V by 5 bases; bases with no gene match: 9. CDR3 sequence reads: CASSTLPQGVTDTQYF. The CDR3 DNA reads as TGTGCCAGCAGCACCCTCCCACAGGGGGTCACAGATACGCAGTATTTT.

Turning to this clone: A junction boundary mismatches the germline segment, possibly from a read error. This chain joins TRBV7-2 and TRBJ2-2; TRBD2 aligns across 10 bases. There are 17 residues in the CDR3. CDR1 is SGHTA, CDR2 FQGNSA, per germline. CDR3 in DNA: TGTGCCAGCAGTTTAGGAGCGGGAGGGCCGAAGGTCGGGGAGCTGTTTTTT. Translation: CASSLGAGGPKVGELFF.

The genes are TRBV18 and TRBJ2-5; D might be TRBD1 or TRBD2, each matching 5 bases. The CDR3 has 15 residues. The V and J ends lost 6 bases and 2 bases respectively, with 16 bases between them. The germline CDR1 and CDR2 sequences are KGHSH and LQKENI. CDR3 DNA sequence: TGTGCCAGCTCTCAGGGACCTACAGAACAAGAGACCCAGTACTTC. Residues: CASSQGPTEQETQYF.

The chain recombines TRBV4-2 with TRBJ2-1; TRBD2 is a possible D gene (6 bases). This CDR3 has 17 residues. Trimming cost V 0 bases and J 0 bases, with 12 bases left between them. Germline-derived CDR1 and CDR2 are LGHNA and YNFKEQ. In nucleotides, the CDR3 is TGTGCCAGCAGCCAAGATGGACTACCGAGCTCCTACAATGAGCAGTTCTTC. This encodes CASSQDGLPSSYNEQFF.

This chain links TRBV10-3 with TRBJ2-1; the D gene is possibly TRBD2 (6 bases). Germline V gene sequence: CDR1 ENHRY, CDR2 SYGVKD. Trimming removed 8 bases at V and 7 bases at J, with 12 bases between. This CDR3 has 12 residues. In DNA form, the CDR3 reads TGTGCCATCGGGTCTCGGGAGAATGAGCAGTTCTTC. Translation gives CAIGSRENEQFF.

The V and J genes are TRBV19 and TRBJ1-3; TRBD1 is a possible D gene (6 bases). Trimming took 5 bases from V and 3 from J, leaving 11 bases between them. There are 14 residues in the CDR3. Germline-derived CDR1 and CDR2 are LNHDA and SQIVND (reference sequence). CDR3 bases: TGTGCCAGTAGTCCCCGACAGGTTGGAAACACCATATATTTT. Residues: CASSPRQVGNTIYF.

J is TRBJ1-1 and V is TRBV19, with TRBD1 matching over 10 bases. V trimming: 8 bases; J trimming: 5 bases; junction bases outside the gene matches: 11. CDR3 size: 15 residues. Germline CDR1 LNHDA, CDR2 SQIVND (reference sequence). CDR3 region: CASRGTGVSRTEAFF. CDR3 DNA sequence: TGTGCCAGTCGGGGGACAGGGGTTTCTCGGACTGAAGCTTTCTTT.

V and J are TRBV27 and TRBJ2-7; 9 bases agree with TRBD1. V dropped 6 bases and J dropped 1; count of bases not matched to a gene: 4. This CDR3 contains 14 residues. Germline V gene data show CDR1 as MNHEY and CDR2 as SMNVEV (reference sequence). The DNA for the CDR3 is TGTGCCAGCAGGTCCGGGACAGGGTCCTACGAGCAGTACTTC. This translates into CASRSGTGSYEQYF.

The genes are TRBV19 and TRBJ2-3; 9 bases line up with TRBD1. This CDR3 has 14 amino acids. Germline CDR1 is LNHDA and CDR2 is SQIVND (reference sequence). The trim removed 5 bases at V and 3 bases at J, leaving 3 bases unmatched. The CDR3 is CASSRDRETDTQYF. The CDR3 DNA reads as TGTGCCAGTAGTCGGGACAGGGAAACAGATACGCAGTATTTT.

The chain carries TRBV18 and TRBJ2-5; D is uncertain. V was trimmed by 4 bases and J by 1 base, leaving 10 bases between them. The germline gives CDR1 KGHSH, CDR2 LQKENI. This CDR3 spans 14 amino acids. The CDR3 protein is CASSQGPTQETQYF. Here the CDR3 DNA reads TGTGCCAGCTCACAAGGACCGACCCAAGAGACCCAGTACTTC.

This clone was recorded only once. CDR3 DNA: TGTGCCAGCAGCTTAGTGGGGGGGCCTGCGAACACCGGGGAGCTGTTTTTT. This encodes CASSLVGGPANTGELFF. The chain couples TRBV7-9 to TRBJ2-2; a possible D gene is TRBD2 (7 bases). Trimming removed 1 base from V and 0 bases from J, with 12 bases in between. The CDR3 has 17 amino acids. Germline V lookup: CDR1 SEHNR, CDR2 FQNEAQ (reference sequence).

The chain has TRBV18 and TRBJ1-1; 9 bases are a match to TRBD1. The CDR3 runs 16 residues. Germline CDR1 is KGHSH and CDR2 is LQKENI. The V segment lost 4 bases and the J segment 4 bases; nucleotides outside the gene matches: 10. DNA of the CDR3: TGTGCCAGCTCACGGGACCCGGGACAGGGTACCACTGAAGCTTTCTTT. Translation: CASSRDPGQGTTEAFF. The variable domain in full, completed from reference TRBV18 and TRBJ1-1, reads NAGVMQNPRHLVRRRGQEARLRCSPMKGHSHVYWYRQLPEEGLKFMVYLQKENIIDESGMPKERFSAEFPKEGPSILRIQQVVRGDSAAYFCASSRDPGQGTTEAFFGQGTRLTVV.

This clone was recorded only once. The chain employs TRBV6-5 and TRBJ1-2; D uncertain. This CDR3 has 12 amino acids. The V and J ends lost 5 bases and 4 bases respectively, with 8 bases between them. Germline V CDR1 and CDR2: MNHEY, SVGAGI. The CDR3 loop is CASSEGLYGYTF. In DNA, the CDR3 is TGTGCCAGCAGTGAAGGTCTCTATGGCTACACCTTC.

For this clone: The same CDR3 arises from other DNA sequences in this sample as well. This sequence joins TRBV5-1 and TRBJ1-4; no clear D gene. Trimming took off 0 bases at V and 0 bases at J, with 6 bases between the two ends. The CDR3 spans 15 residues. Germline V gene sequence: CDR1 SGHRS, CDR2 YFSETQ. The CDR3 bases are TGCGCCAGCAGCTTGGGGCCTGCAACTAATGAAAAACTGTTTTTT. This encodes CASSLGPATNEKLFF. Filled out from reference TRBV5-1 and TRBJ1-4, the complete variable domain reads KAGVTQTPRYLIKTRGQQVTLSCSPISGHRSVSWYQQTPGQGLQFLFEYFSETQRNKGNFPGRFSGRQFSNSRSEMNVSTLELGDSALYLCASSLGPATNEKLFFGSGTQLSVL.

The chain has TRBV6-1 and TRBJ1-2; TRBD1 matches at 8 bases. Trimming took 6 bases from V and 4 from J; bases not matched to a gene: 10. Germline assignment: CDR1 MNHNS and CDR2 SASEGT. This CDR3 has 15 amino acids. The DNA of the CDR3 is TGTGCCAGCAGGATGACAGGGGTGGGTAGCTATGGCTACACCTTC. Encoded protein: CASRMTGVGSYGYTF.

CDR3 amino acids: CASSQDHLQGKTEAFF. As DNA, the CDR3 is TGTGCCAGCAGCCAAGATCATTTACAGGGAAAAACTGAAGCTTTCTTT. The chain couples TRBV4-2 to TRBJ1-1; TRBD1 might be the D (6 bases). V was cut by 0 bases and J by 5 bases, with 16 bases left in between. This CDR3 has 16 amino acids. Germline CDR1 and CDR2: LGHNA and YNFKEQ.

This chain uses TRBV6-1 with TRBJ2-7; weak D call: TRBD1 (6 bases). In germline, CDR1 is MNHNS, CDR2 SASEGT. The CDR3 is made up of 12 amino acids. V dropped 10 bases and J dropped 4 bases, with 14 bases sitting between them. The CDR3 DNA follows: TGTGCCACCTCGGACAGTAGGTACGAGCAGTACTTC. Protein product: CATSDSRYEQYF.

The chain carries TRBV5-1 and TRBJ2-1, with 8 bases aligning to TRBD2. The junction had 5 bases not matched to a gene; V was cut back by 2 bases and J by 4 bases. The germline V gene has CDR1 SGHRS and CDR2 YFSETQ. This CDR3 has 15 amino acids. CDR3 in DNA: TGCGCCAGCAGCTTTCCGGGACTAGATTACAATGAGCAGTTCTTC. This codes for CASSFPGLDYNEQFF.